These 10 T cell receptor beta chains were all obtained from the same sample, sequenced in a study of cytomegalovirus exposure and HLA in healthy donors. In the PCR, 60 Vbeta and 13 Jbeta primers were used. Produced via immunoSEQ multiplex PCR; TCRdb's table is partial and in-frame only. The sample carries more than 100,000 clones, roughly three quarters recorded once. Source material: PBMCs. These receptors were taken from a woman aged 55 to 70 in good health and CMV-seronegative.

The genes are TRBV6-1 and TRBJ2-1; D perhaps matches TRBD2 (5 bases). CDR1 is MNHNS and CDR2 is SASEGT in the germline V gene. Trimming took off 4 bases at V and 0 bases at J, with 7 bases between the two ends. The length of the CDR3 is 14 residues. The CDR3 protein is CASSGGFSYNEQFF. The CDR3 bases are TGTGCCAGCAGTGGCGGGTTCTCCTACAATGAGCAGTTCTTC.

The gene calls are TRBV7-8 and TRBJ2-2; D is uncertain. V shed 5 bases and J shed 2 bases, with 15 bases lying between them. The CDR3 is made up of 16 amino acids. CDR1 is SGHVS, CDR2 FQNEAQ, per germline. CDR3 residues: CASSRRWSVNTGELFF. The CDR3 nucleotides are TGTGCCAGCAGCCGCCGGTGGTCCGTAAACACCGGGGAGCTGTTTTTT.

This chain connects TRBV7-9 to TRBJ2-1, with D maybe TRBD2 (6 bases). Germline V gene lookup returns CDR1 SEHNR and CDR2 FQNEAQ (reference sequence). The CDR3 totals 19 residues. V lost 2 bases and J 1 base, leaving 21 bases between the germline ends. The CDR3 DNA sequence: TGTGCCAGCAGCTTACGGGGCGGGCGGGGACCTAGATCCTACAATGAGCAGTTCTTC. Its protein product is CASSLRGGRGPRSYNEQFF.

The gene calls are TRBV4-1 and TRBJ1-4, with D maybe TRBD1 (5 bases). Trimming removed 1 base from V and 8 bases from J, with 23 bases in between. The CDR3 length is 18 residues. Germline CDR1 is MGHRA and CDR2 is YSYEKL. In DNA, the CDR3 is TGCGCCAGCAGCCAAGTTGTAGCCTTGAGGAGGGGAGGAGAAAAACTGTTTTTT. This codes for CASSQVVALRRGGEKLFF.

The J gene is TRBJ2-7, the V gene TRBV7-2; D is unresolved. V lost 4 bases, J lost 3 bases, and 7 bases lay in between. The CDR3 runs to 12 residues. Germline values: CDR1 SGHTA, CDR2 FQGNSA. CDR3 protein: CASSSGLYEQYF. CDR3 DNA: TGTGCCAGCAGCTCGGGTCTCTACGAGCAGTACTTC.

This chain uses TRBV27 with TRBJ2-2; D not resolved. V lost 5 bases to trimming and J lost 2 bases, with 3 bases between them. This CDR3 has 12 residues. Germline lookup yields CDR1 MNHEY and CDR2 SMNVEV (reference sequence). In nucleotides, the CDR3 is TGTGCCAGCAGTCTTAACACCGGGGAGCTGTTTTTT. This gives the protein CASSLNTGELFF.

The table lists this clone with a few counts. This sequence joins TRBV4-2 and TRBJ2-7; D is uncertain. Deletions cut 1 base from V and 2 bases from J, with 12 bases between. In germline, CDR1 is LGHNA, CDR2 YNFKEQ. The CDR3 length is 15 residues. The CDR3 sequence: CASSQGVTSAYEQYF. Written as DNA, the CDR3 is TGTGCCAGCAGCCAAGGTGTGACATCCGCCTACGAGCAGTACTTC.

The V call is TRBV28, the J call TRBJ2-2; 8 positions agree with TRBD2. The CDR3 runs 17 residues. V lost 3 bases and J lost 4; bases outside the gene matches: 10. The germline gives CDR1 MDHEN, CDR2 SYDVKM. CDR3 region: CASSLPDSGTPTGELFF. As DNA, the CDR3 is TGTGCCAGCAGTTTGCCGGATAGCGGGACCCCCACCGGGGAGCTGTTTTTT.

This clone was detected a few times. The rearrangement joins TRBV7-6 to TRBJ2-3; 7 bases align to TRBD1. The V gene end was trimmed by 5 bases and the J gene end by 2 bases; junction bases not matched to a gene: 4. This CDR3 has 14 residues. Germline loops: CDR1 SGHVS, CDR2 FNYEAQ. The CDR3, as DNA: TGTGCCAGCAGCCGGGACAGATTCACAGATACGCAGTATTTT. It translates to CASSRDRFTDTQYF. Supplemented by reference TRBV7-6 and TRBJ2-3, the full variable domain reads GAGVSQSPRYKVTKRGQDVALRCDPISGHVSLYWYRQALGQGPEFLTYFNYEAQQDKSGLPNDRFSAERPEGSISTLTIQRTEQRDSAMYRCASSRDRFTDTQYFGPGTRLTVL.

The J gene is TRBJ2-7, the V gene TRBV4-1, with D possibly being TRBD1 (5 bases). The V and J ends lost 3 bases and 6 bases respectively, with 15 bases between them. The CDR3 consists of 14 residues. Germline V CDR1 and CDR2: MGHRA, YSYEKL. The CDR3 spells CASSHRAGSLEQYF. CDR3 nucleotide sequence: TGCGCCAGCAGCCACAGGGCCGGATCGCTCGAGCAGTACTTC.